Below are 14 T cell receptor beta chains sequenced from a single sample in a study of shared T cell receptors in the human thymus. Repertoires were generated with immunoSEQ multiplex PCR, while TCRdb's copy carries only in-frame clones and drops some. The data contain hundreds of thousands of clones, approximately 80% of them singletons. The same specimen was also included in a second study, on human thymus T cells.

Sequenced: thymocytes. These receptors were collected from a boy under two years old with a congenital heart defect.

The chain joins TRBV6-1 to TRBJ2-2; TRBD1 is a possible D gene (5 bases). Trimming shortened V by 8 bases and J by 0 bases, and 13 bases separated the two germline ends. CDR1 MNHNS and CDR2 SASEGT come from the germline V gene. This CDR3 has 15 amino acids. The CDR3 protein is CASGRTPANTGELFF. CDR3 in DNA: TGTGCCAGCGGACGGACACCCGCGAACACCGGGGAGCTGTTTTTT.

The CDR3 DNA reads as TGTGCCAGCACCCAAGAACGAGGGGGAGGGATCTACAATGAGCAGTTCTTC. This sequence encodes CASTQERGGGIYNEQFF. The chain carries TRBV7-9 and TRBJ2-1, with TRBD2 as a possible D gene (7 bases). Trimming cost V 7 bases and J 3 bases, with 22 bases left between them. CDR1 and CDR2 from the germline V gene are SEHNR and FQNEAQ (reference sequence). The CDR3 runs to 17 residues.

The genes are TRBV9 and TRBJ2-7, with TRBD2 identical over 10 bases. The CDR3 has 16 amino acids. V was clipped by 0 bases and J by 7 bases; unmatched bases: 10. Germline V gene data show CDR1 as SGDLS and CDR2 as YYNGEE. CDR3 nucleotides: TGTGCCAGCAGCGTAGCGGTCAGCGGGAGGGCCCAGGAGCAGTACTTC. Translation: CASSVAVSGRAQEQYF.

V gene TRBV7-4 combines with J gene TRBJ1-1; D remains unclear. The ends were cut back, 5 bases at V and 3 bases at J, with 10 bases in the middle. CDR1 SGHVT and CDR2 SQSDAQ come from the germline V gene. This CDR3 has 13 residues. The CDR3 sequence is CASSSGEDTEAFF. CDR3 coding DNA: TGTGCCAGCAGCAGCGGGGAGGACACTGAAGCTTTCTTT.

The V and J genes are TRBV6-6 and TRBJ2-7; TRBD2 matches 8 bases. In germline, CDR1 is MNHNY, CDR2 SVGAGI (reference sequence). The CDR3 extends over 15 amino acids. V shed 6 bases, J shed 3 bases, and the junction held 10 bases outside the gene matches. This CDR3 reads CASRAGAGRGYEQYF. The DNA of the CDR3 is TGTGCCAGCAGAGCGGGGGCAGGGCGAGGCTACGAGCAGTACTTC.

This CDR3 reads CSVEETKGLAGGQDEQYF. The CDR3 DNA reads TGCAGCGTTGAAGAAACCAAAGGGTTAGCGGGAGGGCAGGACGAGCAGTACTTC. V and J are TRBV29-1 and TRBJ2-7, with TRBD2 identical over 11 bases. This CDR3 comprises 18 residues. Germline loops: CDR1 SQVTM, CDR2 ANQGSEA. V lost 0 bases to trimming and J lost 5 bases; unmatched junction nucleotides: 15.

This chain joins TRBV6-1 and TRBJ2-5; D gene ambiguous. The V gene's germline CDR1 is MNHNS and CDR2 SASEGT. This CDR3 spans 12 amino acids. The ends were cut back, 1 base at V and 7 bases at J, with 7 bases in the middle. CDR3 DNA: TGTGCCAGCAGTGAAGGTGGAGCGACCCAGTACTTC. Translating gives CASSEGGATQYF.

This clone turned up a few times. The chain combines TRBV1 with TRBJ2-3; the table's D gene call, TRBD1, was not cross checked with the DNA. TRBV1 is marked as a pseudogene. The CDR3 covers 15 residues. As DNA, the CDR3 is TGCACCAGCAGCCAAGCCAGATGTGCCAAAGATACGCAGTATTTT. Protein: CTSSQARCAKDTQYF.

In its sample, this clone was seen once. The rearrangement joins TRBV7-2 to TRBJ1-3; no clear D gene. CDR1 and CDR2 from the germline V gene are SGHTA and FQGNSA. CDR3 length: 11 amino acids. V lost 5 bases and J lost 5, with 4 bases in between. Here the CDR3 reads CASSTRNTIYF. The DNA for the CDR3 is TGTGCCAGCAGCACAAGAAACACCATATATTTT.

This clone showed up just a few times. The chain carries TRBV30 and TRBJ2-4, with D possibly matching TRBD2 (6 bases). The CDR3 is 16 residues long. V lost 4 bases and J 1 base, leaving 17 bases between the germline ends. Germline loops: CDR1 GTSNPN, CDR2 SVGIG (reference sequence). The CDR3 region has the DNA TGTGCCTGGATCAGTACGCGGGGTTATGCCAAAAACATTCAGTACTTC. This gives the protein CAWISTRGYAKNIQYF.

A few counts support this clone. CDR3 in DNA: TGCGCCAGCAGCCAAGATCGATTAGCGGGAAGGGCGCAGTATTTT. Amino acids: CASSQDRLAGRAQYF. V and J are TRBV4-3 and TRBJ2-3; 8 bases map to TRBD2. The V gene's germline CDR1 is LGHNA and CDR2 YSLEER. The CDR3 runs 15 residues. J gave up 10 bases and V 0 bases, and 9 bases lay outside the gene matches.

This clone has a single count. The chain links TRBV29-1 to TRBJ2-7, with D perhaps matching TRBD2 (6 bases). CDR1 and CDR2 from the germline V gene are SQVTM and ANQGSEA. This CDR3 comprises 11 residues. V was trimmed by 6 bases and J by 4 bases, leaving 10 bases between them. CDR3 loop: CSVGTPYEQYF. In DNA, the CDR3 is TGCAGCGTCGGGACTCCGTACGAGCAGTACTTC.

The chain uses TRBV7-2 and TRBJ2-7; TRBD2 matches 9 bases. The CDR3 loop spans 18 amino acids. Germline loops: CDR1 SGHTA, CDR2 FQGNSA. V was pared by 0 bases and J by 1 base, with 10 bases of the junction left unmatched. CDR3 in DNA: TGTGCCAGCAGCTTAGCTTCGTTAGCGGGAGCTCCATCCTACGAGCAGTACTTC. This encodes CASSLASLAGAPSYEQYF.

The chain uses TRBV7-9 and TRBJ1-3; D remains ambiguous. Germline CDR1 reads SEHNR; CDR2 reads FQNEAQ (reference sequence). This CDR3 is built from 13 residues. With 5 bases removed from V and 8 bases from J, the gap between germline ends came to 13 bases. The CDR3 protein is CASSTGGSDTIYF. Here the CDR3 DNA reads TGTGCCAGCAGCACGGGAGGATCAGACACCATATATTTT.